This is a list of T cell receptor beta chains from one sample in a study of blood T cell repertoires in COVID-19. Data came from immunoSEQ multiplex PCR; TCRdb stores just in-frame clones and leaves some out. This table has approximately 210,000 clones, approximately 90% appearing once. The sequenced material came from peripheral blood. The receptors come from a woman aged 35 to 49 who had recovered from COVID-19. Each CDR3 is given with its conserved first and last residue. A D gene is named only where the DNA matches it firmly. Part of the rows lack a size; the others show once, few, many or a class for expanded clones.

d_call: -
j_call: TRBJ1-5
clone_size: -
v_call: TRBV30
cdr3_nt: TGTGCCTGGAGTGTAAAAGCTAACAATCAGCCCCAGCATTTT
cdr3_aa: CAWSVKANNQPQHF

d_call: TRBD1
j_call: TRBJ1-1
clone_size: -
v_call: TRBV25-1
cdr3_nt: TGTGCCAGCAGTGTCGGACAGGGGACTGAAGCTTTCTTT
cdr3_aa: CASSVGQGTEAFF

d_call: TRBD1
j_call: TRBJ1-5
clone_size: -
v_call: TRBV19
cdr3_nt: TGTGCCAGTAGTATAGATCCGGGACAGGGCAGCAATCAGCCCCAGCATTTT
cdr3_aa: CASSIDPGQGSNQPQHF

d_call: -
j_call: TRBJ2-1
clone_size: -
v_call: TRBV5-8
cdr3_nt: TGTGCCAGCAGCGGGCGGACTTCCAATGAGCAGTTCTTC
cdr3_aa: CASSGRTSNEQFF

d_call: TRBD1
j_call: TRBJ1-4
clone_size: -
v_call: TRBV6-5
cdr3_nt: TGTGCCAGCAGTTACGACAGGGGGCACGAAAAACTGTTTTTT
cdr3_aa: CASSYDRGHEKLFF

d_call: -
j_call: TRBJ1-5
clone_size: -
v_call: TRBV6-5
cdr3_nt: TGTGCCAGCAGTCCGCCAGGAAGCAATCAGCCCCAGCATTTT
cdr3_aa: CASSPPGSNQPQHF

d_call: TRBD2
j_call: TRBJ2-7
clone_size: -
v_call: TRBV4-1
cdr3_nt: TGCGCCAGCAGCCTACAGCGGACTACTAGCGGTAGCTCCTACGAGCAGTACTTC
cdr3_aa: CASSLQRTTSGSSYEQYF

d_call: -
j_call: TRBJ2-2
clone_size: -
v_call: TRBV5-1
cdr3_nt: TGCGCCAGCAGCGGGGGACAGAACACCGGGGAGCTGTTTTTT
cdr3_aa: CASSGGQNTGELFF

d_call: -
j_call: TRBJ2-7
clone_size: once
v_call: TRBV6-6
cdr3_nt: TGTGCCAGCAGGCGAGACTCGGGTAGCTACGAGCAGTACTTC
cdr3_aa: CASRRDSGSYEQYF

d_call: TRBD1
j_call: TRBJ1-6
clone_size: -
v_call: TRBV27
cdr3_nt: TGTGCCAGCAGTTCCAGGATAGGGACAGATTATAATTCACCCCTCCACTTT
cdr3_aa: CASSSRIGTDYNSPLHF

d_call: TRBD1
j_call: TRBJ2-2
clone_size: -
v_call: TRBV5-1
cdr3_nt: TGCGCCAGCAGCTTGGCCGGGGACAGGGATTTGGACACCGGGGAGCTGTTTTTT
cdr3_aa: CASSLAGDRDLDTGELFF

d_call: TRBD1
j_call: TRBJ1-5
clone_size: few
v_call: TRBV6-5
cdr3_nt: TGTGCCTCTAGTCGTACCGGGACAGGTAATCAGCCCCAGCATTTT
cdr3_aa: CASSRTGTGNQPQHF

d_call: -
j_call: TRBJ2-1
clone_size: -
v_call: TRBV6-5
cdr3_nt: TGTGCCAGCACCGAATCGGTAGCTACCTACAATGAGCAGTTCTTC
cdr3_aa: CASTESVATYNEQFF

d_call: TRBD1
j_call: TRBJ1-2
clone_size: -
v_call: TRBV27
cdr3_nt: TGTGCCAGCAAAGAACCGGGACAGCTCTATGGCTACACCTTC
cdr3_aa: CASKEPGQLYGYTF

d_call: -
j_call: TRBJ2-7
clone_size: -
v_call: TRBV29-1
cdr3_nt: TGCAGCGTTGAAGGTGGGGCTTGGGACGAGCAGTACTTC
cdr3_aa: CSVEGGAWDEQYF

d_call: -
j_call: TRBJ1-2
clone_size: -
v_call: TRBV27
cdr3_nt: TGTGCCAGCAGTTTCAGGGGAAGTGGCTACACCTTC
cdr3_aa: CASSFRGSGYTF

d_call: TRBD1
j_call: TRBJ1-2
clone_size: -
v_call: TRBV12-3/TRBV12-4
cdr3_nt: TGTGCCAGCAGCGACAGGGTGAAGGGCTACACCTTC
cdr3_aa: CASSDRVKGYTF

d_call: TRBD1
j_call: TRBJ1-2
clone_size: once
v_call: TRBV6-5
cdr3_nt: TGTGCCAGCAGCCGCCATGGACAGGGGGCAGGTGGCTACACCTTC
cdr3_aa: CASSRHGQGAGGYTF

d_call: -
j_call: TRBJ2-2
clone_size: many
v_call: TRBV7-9
cdr3_nt: TGTGCCAGCAGCTTACGGGTACAGGGGAACACCGGGGAGCTGTTTTTT
cdr3_aa: CASSLRVQGNTGELFF

d_call: TRBD2
j_call: TRBJ2-3
clone_size: -
v_call: TRBV19
cdr3_nt: TGTGCCAGTAGCAGCGGGACTAGCGGACGCACAGATACGCAGTATTTT
cdr3_aa: CASSSGTSGRTDTQYF

d_call: TRBD1
j_call: TRBJ2-1
clone_size: -
v_call: TRBV2
cdr3_nt: TGTGCCAGCAGTGTAGACAGGGGCGCGCACAATGAGCAGTTCTTC
cdr3_aa: CASSVDRGAHNEQFF

d_call: TRBD1
j_call: TRBJ1-1
clone_size: -
v_call: TRBV5-1
cdr3_nt: TGCGCCAGCAGCTCACAGGACAGGGGGACTGAAGCTTTCTTT
cdr3_aa: CASSSQDRGTEAFF

d_call: -
j_call: TRBJ1-5
clone_size: -
v_call: TRBV19
cdr3_nt: TGTGCCATCGGTTACGATCAGCCCCAGCATTTT
cdr3_aa: CAIGYDQPQHF

d_call: -
j_call: TRBJ2-5
clone_size: -
v_call: TRBV30
cdr3_nt: TGTGCCTGGAGTGTAGACGGGAGTCTAGGAGAGACCCAGTACTTC
cdr3_aa: CAWSVDGSLGETQYF

d_call: TRBD2
j_call: TRBJ2-2
clone_size: -
v_call: TRBV3-1/TRBV3-2
cdr3_nt: TGTGCCAGCAGCCAAGGAGAAGCGGGAGGGACCGGGGAGCTGTTTTTT
cdr3_aa: CASSQGEAGGTGELFF